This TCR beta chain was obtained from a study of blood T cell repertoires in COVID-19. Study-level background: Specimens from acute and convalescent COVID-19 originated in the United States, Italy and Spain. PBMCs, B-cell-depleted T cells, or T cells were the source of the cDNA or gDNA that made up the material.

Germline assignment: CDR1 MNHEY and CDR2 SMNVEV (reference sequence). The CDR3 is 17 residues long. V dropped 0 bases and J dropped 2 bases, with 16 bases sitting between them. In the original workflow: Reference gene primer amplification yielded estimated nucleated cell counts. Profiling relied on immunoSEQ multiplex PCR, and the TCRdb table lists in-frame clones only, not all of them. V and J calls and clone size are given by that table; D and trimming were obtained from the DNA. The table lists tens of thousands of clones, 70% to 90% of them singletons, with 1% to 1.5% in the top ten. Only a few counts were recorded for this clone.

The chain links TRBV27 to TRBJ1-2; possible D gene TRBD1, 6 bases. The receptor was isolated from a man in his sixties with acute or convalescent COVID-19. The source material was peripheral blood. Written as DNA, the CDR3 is TGTGCCAGCAGTTTATCGCTCTCCGGGGGGCCGAACTATGGCTACACCTTC. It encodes CASSLSLSGGPNYGYTF.